This T cell receptor beta chain was retrieved from a study of cytomegalovirus exposure and HLA in healthy donors. The PCR used 60 Vbeta and 13 Jbeta primers. TCRdb's copy holds only in-frame clones and misses some; the assay was immunoSEQ multiplex PCR. The repertoire holds about 140,000 clones, with approximately 82% as singletons. V trimming: 1 base; J trimming: 6 bases; junction bases outside the gene matches: 8. This CDR3 spans 16 amino acids. Germline V lookup: CDR1 LNHDA, CDR2 SQIVND (reference sequence). The receptor comes from a man aged 18-30 years in good health and CMV-seropositive. The specimen was PBMCs. The chain is built from TRBV19 and TRBJ2-1; the match to TRBD2 covers 8 bases. The CDR3 DNA follows: TGTGCCAGTAGTATAGGATTAACGGGAGGGCTCAATGAGCAGTTCTTC. Translation gives CASSIGLTGGLNEQFF.